These 8 T cell receptor beta chains were sequenced from one sample in a study of T cell clonotyping in hematopoietic cell transplantation. Method: immunoSEQ multiplex PCR; TCRdb's copy keeps in-frame clones and lacks some. The sample carries over 850 clones, under 60% recorded once. Sequencing was performed on peripheral blood mononuclear cells, taken 30 days after allogeneic stem cell transplant. These receptors were collected from a male patient aged 60-69 years who had an allogeneic stem cell transplant, so the T cells may come from the graft donor. Some clones in this sample may be carry-over from other donors' samples.

V is TRBV5-6 and J is TRBJ2-5; D remains unclear. Trimming left V 4 bases short and J 5 bases short, with 12 bases between. There are 13 residues in the CDR3. CDR1 and CDR2 from the germline V gene are SGHDT and YYEEEE. CDR3 amino acids: CASSAVGLETQYF. Here the CDR3 DNA reads TGTGCCAGCAGCGCAGTGGGTTTGGAGACCCAGTACTTC. Looking up the rest from reference TRBV5-6 and TRBJ2-5 gives the full variable domain: DAGVTQSPTHLIKTRGQQVTLRCSPKSGHDTVSWYQQALGQGPQFIFQYYEEEERQRGNFPDRFSGHQFPNYSSELNVNALLLGDSALYLCASSAVGLETQYFGPGTRLLVL.

This chain connects TRBV27 to TRBJ1-1, with unresolved D. Germline-derived CDR1 and CDR2 are MNHEY and SMNVEV (reference sequence). Trimming removed 3 bases at V and 3 bases at J, with 8 bases between. The CDR3 has 13 residues. The CDR3 sequence: CASSFWVDTEAFF. The CDR3 DNA is TGTGCCAGCAGTTTTTGGGTGGACACTGAAGCTTTCTTT.

By share of the sample, this clone is large. The J gene is TRBJ1-1, the V gene TRBV6-6; D is unclear. Trimming removed 2 bases at V and 10 bases at J, with 11 bases between. This CDR3 has 12 amino acids. CDR1 is MNHNY and CDR2 is SVGAGI in the germline V gene (reference sequence). The CDR3, as DNA: TGTGCCAGCAGTTACGAGAGGGTTGGAGCTTTCTTT. Encoded protein: CASSYERVGAFF.

This clone is categorized as hyperexpanded (1% or more). This sequence joins TRBV7-2 and TRBJ1-1; tentatively, D is TRBD1 (5 bases). V lost 0 bases, J lost 5 bases, and 10 bases lay in between. This CDR3 is built from 14 residues. CDR1 is SGHTA and CDR2 is FQGNSA in the germline V gene. The CDR3 spells CASSLASWGTEAFF. In DNA form, the CDR3 reads TGTGCCAGCAGCTTAGCGAGCTGGGGGACTGAAGCTTTCTTT.

The chain recombines TRBV7-6 with TRBJ1-1; tentative D call: TRBD1 (6 bases). Per the germline V gene, CDR1 is SGHVS and CDR2 is FNYEAQ. The CDR3 totals 13 residues. V lost 5 bases and J lost 11, with 18 bases in between. The CDR3 nucleotides read TGTGCCAGCAGCCCGCGACAGGACCTTTTGGCTTTCTTT. Translation: CASSPRQDLLAFF.

This clone was seen more than once but under ten times. The chain recombines TRBV5-6 with TRBJ1-2, with D tentatively TRBD1 (6 bases). CDR3 length equals 16 residues. The V and J ends lost 0 bases and 6 bases respectively, with 18 bases between them. The germline V gene has CDR1 SGHDT and CDR2 YYEEEE. This CDR3 is CASSLARDINLDGYTF. The CDR3 bases are TGTGCCAGCAGCTTGGCTAGGGACATAAATTTGGATGGCTACACCTTC.

By share, this clone counts as large. The chain combines TRBV6-5 with TRBJ2-5; D ambiguous. V was cut by 6 bases and J by 2 bases, with 13 bases left in between. This CDR3 has 14 amino acids. CDR1 is MNHEY, CDR2 SVGAGI, per germline. The CDR3 nucleotides are TGTGCCAGCAGCCGCCTCTGGGGACAAGAGACCCAGTACTTC. This codes for CASSRLWGQETQYF.

This chain connects TRBV19 to TRBJ2-7; the D call may be TRBD1 or TRBD2 (5 bases each). The CDR3 runs to 13 residues. Germline values: CDR1 LNHDA, CDR2 SQIVND (reference sequence). V lost 1 base to trimming and J lost 3 bases, with 7 bases between them. CDR3 amino acids: CASSIAGGYEQYF. CDR3 DNA sequence: TGTGCCAGTAGTATAGCTGGGGGCTACGAGCAGTACTTC.